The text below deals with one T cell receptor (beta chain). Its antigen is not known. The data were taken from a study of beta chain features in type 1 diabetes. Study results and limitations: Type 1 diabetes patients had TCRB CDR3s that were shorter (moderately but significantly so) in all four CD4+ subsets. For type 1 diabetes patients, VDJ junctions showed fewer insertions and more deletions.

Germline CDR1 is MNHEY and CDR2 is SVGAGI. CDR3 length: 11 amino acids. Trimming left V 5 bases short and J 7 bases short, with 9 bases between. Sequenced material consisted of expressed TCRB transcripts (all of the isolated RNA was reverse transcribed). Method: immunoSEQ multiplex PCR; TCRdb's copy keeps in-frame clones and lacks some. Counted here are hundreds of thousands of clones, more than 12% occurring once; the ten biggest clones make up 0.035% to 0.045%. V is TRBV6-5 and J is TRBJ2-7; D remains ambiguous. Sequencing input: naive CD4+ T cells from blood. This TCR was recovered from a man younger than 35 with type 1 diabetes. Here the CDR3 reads CASSRNGEQYF. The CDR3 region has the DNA TGTGCCAGCAGTCGTAACGGAGAGCAGTACTTC.